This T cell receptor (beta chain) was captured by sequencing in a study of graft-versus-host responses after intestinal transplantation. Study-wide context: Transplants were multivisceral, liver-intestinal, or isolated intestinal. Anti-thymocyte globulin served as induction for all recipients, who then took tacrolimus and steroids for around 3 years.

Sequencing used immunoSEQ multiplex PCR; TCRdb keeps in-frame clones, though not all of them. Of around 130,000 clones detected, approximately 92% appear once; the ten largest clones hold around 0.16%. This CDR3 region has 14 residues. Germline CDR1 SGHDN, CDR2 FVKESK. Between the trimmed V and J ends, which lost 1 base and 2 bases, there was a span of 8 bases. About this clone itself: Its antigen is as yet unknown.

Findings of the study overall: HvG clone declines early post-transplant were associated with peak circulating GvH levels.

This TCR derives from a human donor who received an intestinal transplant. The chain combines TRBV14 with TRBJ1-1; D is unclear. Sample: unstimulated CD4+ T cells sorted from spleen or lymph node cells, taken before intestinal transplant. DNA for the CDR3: TGTGCCAGCAGCCAAGGGGGAGGTAACACTGAAGCTTTCTTT. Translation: CASSQGGGNTEAFF.